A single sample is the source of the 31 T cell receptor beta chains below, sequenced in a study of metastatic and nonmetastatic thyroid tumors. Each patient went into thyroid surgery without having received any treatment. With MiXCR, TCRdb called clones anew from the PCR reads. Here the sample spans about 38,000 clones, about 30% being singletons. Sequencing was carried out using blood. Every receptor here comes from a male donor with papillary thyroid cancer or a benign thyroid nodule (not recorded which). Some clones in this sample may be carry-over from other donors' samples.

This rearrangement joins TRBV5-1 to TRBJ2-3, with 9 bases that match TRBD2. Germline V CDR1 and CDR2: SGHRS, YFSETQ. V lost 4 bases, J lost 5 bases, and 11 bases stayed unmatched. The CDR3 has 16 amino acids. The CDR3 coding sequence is TGCGCCAGCAGCGGAGGACTAGCGTGGGAAGGAGATACGCAGTATTTT. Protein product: CASSGGLAWEGDTQYF.

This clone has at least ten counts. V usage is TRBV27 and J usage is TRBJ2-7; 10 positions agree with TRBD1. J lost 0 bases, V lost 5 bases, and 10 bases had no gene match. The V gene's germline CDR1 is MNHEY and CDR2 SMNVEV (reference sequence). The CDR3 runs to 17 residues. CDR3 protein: CASSAGSGTGDSYEQYF. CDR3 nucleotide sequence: TGTGCCAGCAGTGCGGGGTCTGGGACAGGGGACTCCTACGAGCAGTACTTC.

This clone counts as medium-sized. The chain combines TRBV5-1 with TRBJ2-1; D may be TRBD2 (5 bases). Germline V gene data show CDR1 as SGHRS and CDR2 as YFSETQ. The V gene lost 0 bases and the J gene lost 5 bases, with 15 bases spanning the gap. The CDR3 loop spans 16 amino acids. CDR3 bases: TGCGCCAGCAGCTTGGCCTTGGTGGGGAGAAACAATGAGCAGTTCTTC. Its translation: CASSLALVGRNNEQFF.

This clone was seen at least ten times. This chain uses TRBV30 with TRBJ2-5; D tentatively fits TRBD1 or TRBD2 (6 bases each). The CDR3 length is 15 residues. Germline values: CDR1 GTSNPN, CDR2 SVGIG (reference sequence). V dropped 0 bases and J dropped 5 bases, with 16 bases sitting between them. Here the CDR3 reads CAWSVPSRGPETQYF. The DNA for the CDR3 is TGTGCCTGGAGTGTCCCAAGCCGGGGGCCGGAGACCCAGTACTTC. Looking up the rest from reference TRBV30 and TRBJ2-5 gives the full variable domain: SQTIHQWPATLVQPVGSPLSLECTVEGTSNPNLYWYRQAAGRGLQLLFYSVGIGQISSEVPQNLSASRPQDRQFILSSKKLLLSDSGFYLCAWSVPSRGPETQYFGPGTRLLVL.

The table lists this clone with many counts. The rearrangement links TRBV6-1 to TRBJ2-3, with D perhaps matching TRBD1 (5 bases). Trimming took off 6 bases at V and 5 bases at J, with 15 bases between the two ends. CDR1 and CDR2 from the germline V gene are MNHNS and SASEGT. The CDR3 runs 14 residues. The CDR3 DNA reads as TGTGCCAGCAGGTCCAGGGTGGTGGGAGATACGCAGTATTTT. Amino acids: CASRSRVVGDTQYF.

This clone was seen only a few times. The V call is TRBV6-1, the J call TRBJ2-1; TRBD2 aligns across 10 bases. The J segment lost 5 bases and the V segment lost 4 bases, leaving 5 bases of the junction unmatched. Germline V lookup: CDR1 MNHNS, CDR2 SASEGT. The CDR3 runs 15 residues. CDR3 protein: CASSASGGANNEQFF. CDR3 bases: TGTGCCAGCAGTGCCAGCGGGGGGGCCAACAATGAGCAGTTCTTC.

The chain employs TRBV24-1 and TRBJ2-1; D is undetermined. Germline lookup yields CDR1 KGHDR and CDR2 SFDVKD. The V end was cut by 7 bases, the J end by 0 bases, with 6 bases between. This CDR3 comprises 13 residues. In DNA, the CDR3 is TGTGCCACCAGCAGGAGCTCCTACAATGAGCAGTTCTTC. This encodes CATSRSSYNEQFF.

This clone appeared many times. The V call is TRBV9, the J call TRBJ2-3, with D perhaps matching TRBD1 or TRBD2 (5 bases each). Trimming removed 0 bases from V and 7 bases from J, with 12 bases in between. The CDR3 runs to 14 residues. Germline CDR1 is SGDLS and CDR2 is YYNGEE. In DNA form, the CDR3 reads TGTGCCAGCAGCGTAGCCTGGGACCACTATACGCAGTATTTT. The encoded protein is CASSVAWDHYTQYF.

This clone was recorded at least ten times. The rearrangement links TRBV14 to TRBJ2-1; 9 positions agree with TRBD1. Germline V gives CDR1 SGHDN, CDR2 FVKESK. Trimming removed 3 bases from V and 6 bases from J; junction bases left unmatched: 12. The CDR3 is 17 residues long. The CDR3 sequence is CASSQQAGTGLFNEQFF. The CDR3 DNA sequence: TGTGCCAGCAGCCAGCAAGCCGGGACAGGGCTATTCAATGAGCAGTTCTTC. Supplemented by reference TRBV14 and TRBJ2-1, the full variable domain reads EAGVTQFPSHSVIEKGQTVTLRCDPISGHDNLYWYRRVMGKEIKFLLHFVKESKQDESGMPNNRFLAERTGGTYSTLKVQPAELEDSGVYFCASSQQAGTGLFNEQFFGPGTRLTVL.

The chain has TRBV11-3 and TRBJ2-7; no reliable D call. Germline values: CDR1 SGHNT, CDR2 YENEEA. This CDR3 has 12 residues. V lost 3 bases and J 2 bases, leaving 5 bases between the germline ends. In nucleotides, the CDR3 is TGTGCCAGCAGCTTGGCTACCTACGAGCAGTACTTC. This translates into CASSLATYEQYF.

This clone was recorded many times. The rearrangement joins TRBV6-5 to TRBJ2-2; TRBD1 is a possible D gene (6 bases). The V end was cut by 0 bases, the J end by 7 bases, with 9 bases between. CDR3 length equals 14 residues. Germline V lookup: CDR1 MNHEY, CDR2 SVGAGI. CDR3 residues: CASSYSGAGGELFF. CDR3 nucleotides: TGTGCCAGCAGTTACTCGGGGGCCGGCGGGGAGCTGTTTTTT.

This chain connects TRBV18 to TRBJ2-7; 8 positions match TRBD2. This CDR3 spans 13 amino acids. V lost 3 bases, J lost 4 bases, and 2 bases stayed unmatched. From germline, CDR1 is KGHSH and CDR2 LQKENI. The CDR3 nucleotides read TGTGCCAGCTCACCCGCGGGGGGATACGAGCAGTACGTC. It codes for CASSPAGGYEQYV.

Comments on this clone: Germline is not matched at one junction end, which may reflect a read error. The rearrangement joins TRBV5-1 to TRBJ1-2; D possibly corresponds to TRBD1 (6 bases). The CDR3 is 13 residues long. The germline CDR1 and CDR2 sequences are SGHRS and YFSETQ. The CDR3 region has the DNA TGCGCCAGCAGCGCTCAACAGGGCTATGGCTACATCTTC. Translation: CASSAQQGYGYIF.

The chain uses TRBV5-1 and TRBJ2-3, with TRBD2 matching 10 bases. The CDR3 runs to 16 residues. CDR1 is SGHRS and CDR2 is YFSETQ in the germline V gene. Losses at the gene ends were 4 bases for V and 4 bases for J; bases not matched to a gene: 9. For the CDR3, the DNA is TGCGCCAGCAGCCTTACTAGCGGGATAGCAGCAGATACGCAGTATTTT. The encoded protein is CASSLTSGIAADTQYF.

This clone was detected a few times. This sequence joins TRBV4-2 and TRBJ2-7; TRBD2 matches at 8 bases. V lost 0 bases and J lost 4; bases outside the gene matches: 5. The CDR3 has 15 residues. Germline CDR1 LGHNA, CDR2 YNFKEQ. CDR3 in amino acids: CASSQDRSGSYEQYF. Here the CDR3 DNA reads TGTGCCAGCAGCCAAGATAGGAGCGGGAGTTACGAGCAGTACTTC.

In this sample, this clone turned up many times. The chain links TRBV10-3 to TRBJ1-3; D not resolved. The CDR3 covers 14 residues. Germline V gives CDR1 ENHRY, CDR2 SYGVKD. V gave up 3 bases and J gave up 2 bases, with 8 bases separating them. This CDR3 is CAISDGQTGNTIYF. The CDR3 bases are TGTGCCATCAGTGATGGTCAGACTGGAAACACCATATATTTT.

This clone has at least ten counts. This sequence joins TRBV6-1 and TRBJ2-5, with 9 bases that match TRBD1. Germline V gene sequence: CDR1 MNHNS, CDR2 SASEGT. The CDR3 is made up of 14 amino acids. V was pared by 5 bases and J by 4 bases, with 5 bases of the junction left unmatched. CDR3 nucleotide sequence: TGTGCCAGCAGTACCCTGGACAGGGGAGAGACCCAGTACTTC. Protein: CASSTLDRGETQYF.

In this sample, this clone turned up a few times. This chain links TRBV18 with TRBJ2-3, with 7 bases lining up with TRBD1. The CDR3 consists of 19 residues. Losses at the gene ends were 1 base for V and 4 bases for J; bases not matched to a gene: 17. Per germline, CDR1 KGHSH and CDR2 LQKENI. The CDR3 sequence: CASSPRQTGIRKGSDTQYF. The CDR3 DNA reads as TGTGCCAGCTCACCACGCCAGACAGGGATAAGAAAAGGGTCAGATACGCAGTATTTT.

CDR3 residues: CASTSGTEAFF. CDR3 in DNA: TGTGCCAGCACCTCGGGAACTGAAGCTTTCTTT. The V gene is TRBV27, the J gene TRBJ1-1, with D uncertain. This CDR3 comprises 11 residues. V dropped 7 bases and J dropped 5 bases, with 8 bases sitting between them. Germline V gene data show CDR1 as MNHEY and CDR2 as SMNVEV (reference sequence).

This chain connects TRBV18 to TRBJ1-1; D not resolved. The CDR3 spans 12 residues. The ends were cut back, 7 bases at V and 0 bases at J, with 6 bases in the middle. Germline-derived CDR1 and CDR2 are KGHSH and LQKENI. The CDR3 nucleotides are TGTGCCAGCTTACTCGTGAACACTGAAGCTTTCTTT. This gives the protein CASLLVNTEAFF. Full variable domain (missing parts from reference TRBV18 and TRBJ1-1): NAGVMQNPRHLVRRRGQEARLRCSPMKGHSHVYWYRQLPEEGLKFMVYLQKENIIDESGMPKERFSAEFPKEGPSILRIQQVVRGDSAAYFCASLLVNTEAFFGQGTRLTVV.

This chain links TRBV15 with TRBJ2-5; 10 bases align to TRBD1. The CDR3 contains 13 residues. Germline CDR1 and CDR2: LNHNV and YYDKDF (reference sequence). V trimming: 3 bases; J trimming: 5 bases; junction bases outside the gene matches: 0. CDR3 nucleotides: TGTGCCACCAGCAGGGGACAGGGGGAGACCCAGTACTTC. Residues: CATSRGQGETQYF.

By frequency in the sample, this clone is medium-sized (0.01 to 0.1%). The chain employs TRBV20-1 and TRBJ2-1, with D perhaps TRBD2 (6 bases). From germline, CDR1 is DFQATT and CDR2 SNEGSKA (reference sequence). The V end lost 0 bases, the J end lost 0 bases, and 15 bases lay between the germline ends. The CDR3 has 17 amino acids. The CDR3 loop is CSARDITGDSSYNEQFF. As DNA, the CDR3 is TGCAGTGCTAGAGATATCACGGGAGACAGCTCCTACAATGAGCAGTTCTTC.

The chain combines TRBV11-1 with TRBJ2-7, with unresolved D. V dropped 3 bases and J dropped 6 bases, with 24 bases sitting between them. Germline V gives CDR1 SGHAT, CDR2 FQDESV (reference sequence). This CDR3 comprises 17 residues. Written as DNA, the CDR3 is TGTGCCAGCAGCTTTGATCCTTCTAAGGCGGTAGGGCGCGAGCAGTACTTC. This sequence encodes CASSFDPSKAVGREQYF.

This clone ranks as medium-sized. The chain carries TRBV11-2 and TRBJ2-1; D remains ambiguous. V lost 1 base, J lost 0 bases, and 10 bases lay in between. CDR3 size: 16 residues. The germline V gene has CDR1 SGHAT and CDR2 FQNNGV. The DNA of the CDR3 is TGTGCCAGCAGCTTAGTGTCTCCTAGCTCCTACAATGAGCAGTTCTTC. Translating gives CASSLVSPSSYNEQFF. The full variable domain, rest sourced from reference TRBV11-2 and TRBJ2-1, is EAGVAQSPRYKIIEKRQSVAFWCNPISGHATLYWYQQILGQGPKLLIQFQNNGVVDDSQLPKDRFSAERLKGVDSTLKIQPAKLEDSAVYLCASSLVSPSSYNEQFFGPGTRLTVL.

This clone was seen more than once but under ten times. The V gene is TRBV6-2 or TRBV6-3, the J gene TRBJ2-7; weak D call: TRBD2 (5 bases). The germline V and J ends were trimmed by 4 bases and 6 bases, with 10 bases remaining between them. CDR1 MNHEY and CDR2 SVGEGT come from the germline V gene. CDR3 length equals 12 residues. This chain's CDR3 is CASSWRTSEQYF. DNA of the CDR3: TGTGCCAGCAGTTGGAGGACTTCCGAGCAGTACTTC.

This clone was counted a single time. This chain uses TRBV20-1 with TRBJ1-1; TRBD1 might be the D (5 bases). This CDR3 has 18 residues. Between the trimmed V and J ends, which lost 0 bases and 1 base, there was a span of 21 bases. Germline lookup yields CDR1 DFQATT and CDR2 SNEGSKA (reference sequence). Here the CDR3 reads CSARDLYRSLDGNTEAFF. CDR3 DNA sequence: TGCAGTGCTAGAGATTTGTACAGGTCTTTAGACGGGAACACTGAAGCTTTCTTT.

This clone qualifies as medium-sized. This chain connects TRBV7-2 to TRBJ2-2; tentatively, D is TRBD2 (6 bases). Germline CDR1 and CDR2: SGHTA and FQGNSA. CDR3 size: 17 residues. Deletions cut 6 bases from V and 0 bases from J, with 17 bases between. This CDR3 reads CASREGRWEANTGELFF. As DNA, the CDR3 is TGTGCCAGCAGGGAGGGGAGGTGGGAGGCGAACACCGGGGAGCTGTTTTTT.

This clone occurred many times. The CDR3 here is CASSLDRDLATNEKLFF. CDR3 nucleotide sequence: TGTGCCAGCAGCTTAGACAGGGACCTTGCAACTAATGAAAAACTGTTTTTT. The rearrangement uses TRBV7-9 and TRBJ1-4; possible D gene TRBD1, 6 bases. Germline V gene lookup returns CDR1 SEHNR and CDR2 FQNEAQ (reference sequence). V was trimmed by 1 base and J by 0 bases, leaving 12 bases between them. This CDR3 has 17 residues.

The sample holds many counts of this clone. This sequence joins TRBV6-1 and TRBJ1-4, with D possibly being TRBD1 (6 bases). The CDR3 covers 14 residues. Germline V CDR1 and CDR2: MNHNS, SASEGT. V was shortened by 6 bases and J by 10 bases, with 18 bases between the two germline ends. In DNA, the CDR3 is TGTGCCAGCAGCTTGGACAGATCTCGTCCAAAACTGTTTTTT. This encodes CASSLDRSRPKLFF.

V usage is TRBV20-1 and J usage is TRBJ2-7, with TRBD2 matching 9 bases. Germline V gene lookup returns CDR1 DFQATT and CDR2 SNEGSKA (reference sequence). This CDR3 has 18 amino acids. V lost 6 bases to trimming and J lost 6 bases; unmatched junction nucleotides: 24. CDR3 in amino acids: CSATNPGGAGGRLREQYF. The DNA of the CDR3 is TGCAGTGCAACCAACCCCGGGGGTGCGGGAGGGAGGCTTCGCGAGCAGTACTTC.

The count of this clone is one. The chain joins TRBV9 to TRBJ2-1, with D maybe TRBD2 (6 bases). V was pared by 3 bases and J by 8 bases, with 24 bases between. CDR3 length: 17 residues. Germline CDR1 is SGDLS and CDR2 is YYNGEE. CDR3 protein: CASSDPDRESQLDEQFF. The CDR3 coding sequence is TGTGCCAGCAGCGACCCCGACCGGGAGAGTCAATTAGATGAGCAGTTCTTC.